This T cell receptor (beta chain) was retrieved from a study of response to subunit inactivated influenza vaccine. Findings of the study overall: That few new T cells are recruited by each seasonal influenza vaccination was the authors' suggestion.

TCRdb independently ran MiXCR on the RT-PCR reads; one entry per CDR3 protein. The table has about 540,000 distinct CDR3 sequences, roughly 15% seen once; the top ten hold around 10%. A note on this clonotype: Its antigen is currently unknown.

The source is a man in his forties or fifties who received an inactivated influenza vaccine. The sequencing used PBMCs from blood, collected roughly 12 days after vaccination.

CDR3 loop: CASSAGEGGANVLTF. CDR3 bases: TGTGCCAGCAGCGCAGGGGAAGGAGGGGCCAACGTCCTGACTTTC. The chain carries TRBV7-2 and TRBJ2-6; a possible D gene is TRBD1 (6 bases). This CDR3 comprises 15 residues. CDR1 is SGHTA and CDR2 is FQGNSA in the germline V gene. V was clipped by 5 bases and J by 4 bases, with 12 bases between them.